The clone carrying this TCR beta chain has just a few counts. No antigen is known for it. Assay: immunoSEQ multiplex PCR; the TCRdb copy retains only in-frame clones and omits some. Of some 200,000 clones listed, 55% to 85% are singletons. V gave up 3 bases and J gave up 0 bases; unmatched junction bases: 5. The CDR3 length is 17 residues. Per germline, CDR1 SGHAT and CDR2 FQNNGV. This sample stems from a study of cytotoxic CD8 clonotypes in ibrutinib-treated CLL. Study context: Collecting the response samples happened after a median 12 months of treatment, with a range of 6 to 36. Samples had a mean of around 230,000 productive templates and roughly 90,000 productive rearrangements.

Whole-study results and caveats: On treatment, the uncommon public clonotypes contracted or remained stable. Clonality climbed at ibrutinib response, then dropped toward baseline at progression.

The origin of this receptor is a human donor with chronic lymphocytic leukemia. The chain uses TRBV11-2 and TRBJ1-5, with TRBD1 identical over 10 bases. The starting material was PBMCs, obtained after 24 months of ibrutinib treatment. This CDR3 is CASSFDRGLDSNQPQHF. CDR3 DNA sequence: TGTGCCAGCAGCTTTGACAGGGGGCTGGATAGCAATCAGCCCCAGCATTTT.